Sequencing of this TCR beta chain was carried out in a study of response to subunit inactivated influenza vaccine. This clonotype was picked up a small number of times. Its antigen is unidentified. Study-wide results and caveats: T cells newly recruited by each seasonal influenza vaccination are few, the authors suggested.

TCRdb used MiXCR to reprocess the RT-PCR reads, holding one entry per CDR3 protein. The sample contains 280,000 or so distinct CDR3 sequences, about a fifth of which appear only once. The germline V gene encodes CDR1 LGHNA and CDR2 YNFKEQ. Trimming took off 0 bases at V and 0 bases at J, with 17 bases between the two ends. The CDR3 covers 18 residues. The rearrangement joins TRBV4-2 to TRBJ2-5, with D perhaps matching TRBD1 or TRBD2 (6 bases each). This sequence originates from a man between 50 and 69 years old who received an inactivated influenza vaccine. The sequenced sample was PBMCs from blood, obtained about 20 months after vaccination. Here the CDR3 reads CASSQERGGTGYQETQYF. The CDR3, as DNA: TGTGCCAGCAGCCAAGAGAGAGGGGGGACCGGGTACCAAGAGACCCAGTACTTC.